The rows below give T cell receptor beta chains drawn from one sample of a study of OX40 agonist ivuxolimab in advanced cancers. Clones were read by immunoSEQ multiplex PCR, and TCRdb kept only the in-frame ones, dropping some. Among 60,000 to 85,000 clones listed, about 92% were seen once. Specimen: CD4+ or CD8+ T cells sorted from blood, collected in a trial of the OX40 agonist ivuxolimab. The receptors were gathered from an adult with an advanced solid tumor such as melanoma, head and neck, liver or kidney cancer. Both conserved end residues are part of each CDR3. Fields, in order: clone size, J gene, D gene, V gene, CDR3 protein, CDR3 DNA. The D gene is left open where the match is weak. Only some rows state a clone size, as once, few, many or a class for expanded clones.

size: -; J: TRBJ1-1; D: -; V: TRBV6-6; CDR3: CASSESLNTEAFF; DNA: TGTGCCAGCAGCGAGAGCCTGAACACTGAAGCTTTCTTT
size: few; J: TRBJ1-1; D: -; V: TRBV13; CDR3: CASSGEGENTEAFF; DNA: TGTGCCAGCAGCGGAGAAGGGGAGAACACTGAAGCTTTCTTT
size: -; J: TRBJ1-1; D: -; V: TRBV6-6; CDR3: CASSYMREGVTEAFF; DNA: TGTGCCAGCAGTTATATGAGGGAGGGGGTCACTGAAGCTTTCTTT
size: -; J: TRBJ2-5; D: TRBD2; V: TRBV6-6; CDR3: CASSYGEGGETQYF; DNA: TGTGCCAGCAGTTATGGGGAGGGAGGAGAGACCCAGTACTTC
size: -; J: TRBJ2-3; D: -; V: TRBV7-8; CDR3: CASSLDPPPDTQYF; DNA: TGTGCCAGCAGCTTAGACCCCCCCCCGGATACGCAGTATTTT
size: once; J: TRBJ2-1; D: TRBD2; V: TRBV10-3; CDR3: CAISESWRGDYNEQFF; DNA: TGTGCCATCAGTGAGTCGTGGCGGGGGGATTACAATGAGCAGTTCTTC
size: -; J: TRBJ2-5; D: -; V: TRBV7-9; CDR3: CASSFPSGETQYF; DNA: TGTGCCAGCAGCTTCCCCAGCGGGGAGACCCAGTACTTC
size: -; J: TRBJ1-1; D: TRBD1; V: TRBV4-3; CDR3: CASTLGTGGVPEAFF; DNA: TGCGCCAGCACTCTCGGGACAGGGGGGGTCCCTGAAGCTTTCTTT
size: -; J: TRBJ2-1; D: -; V: TRBV7-2; CDR3: CASSSSTGNEQFF; DNA: TGTGCCAGCAGCTCATCCACCGGCAATGAGCAGTTCTTC
size: -; J: TRBJ1-5; D: -; V: TRBV4-1; CDR3: CASSQVIRSNQPQHF; DNA: TGCGCCAGCAGCCAAGTTATTCGGAGCAATCAGCCCCAGCATTTT
size: -; J: TRBJ1-5; D: TRBD1; V: TRBV5-6; CDR3: CASSLGQGGHQPQHF; DNA: TGTGCCAGCAGCTTGGGACAGGGTGGGCATCAGCCCCAGCATTTT
size: -; J: TRBJ1-4; D: -; V: TRBV2; CDR3: CASDNRINEKLFF; DNA: TGTGCCAGCGACAACAGAATTAATGAAAAACTGTTTTTT